This T cell receptor (beta chain) was sequenced for a study of blood T cells in healthy people across ages. A second PCR of roughly 7 to 11 cycles used a sample-barcoded 5' primer and a J-beta primer mix. TCRdb re-derived calls from the 5' RACE reads in MiXCR, one entry per CDR3 protein. Found here are 850,000 to 1,000,000 distinct CDR3 sequences, about 51% of them singletons; the top ten hold about 22%. Germline V lookup: CDR1 DFQATT, CDR2 SNEGSKA (reference sequence). There are 11 residues in the CDR3. The V and J ends lost 3 bases and 4 bases respectively, with 6 bases between them. Input material: blood. The chain joins TRBV20-1 to TRBJ2-5, with D uncertain. This receptor was taken from a woman aged 60-70 years in good health. DNA for the CDR3: TGCAGTGCTAGTTTTAGAGAGACCCAGTACTTC. Amino acids: CSASFRETQYF.